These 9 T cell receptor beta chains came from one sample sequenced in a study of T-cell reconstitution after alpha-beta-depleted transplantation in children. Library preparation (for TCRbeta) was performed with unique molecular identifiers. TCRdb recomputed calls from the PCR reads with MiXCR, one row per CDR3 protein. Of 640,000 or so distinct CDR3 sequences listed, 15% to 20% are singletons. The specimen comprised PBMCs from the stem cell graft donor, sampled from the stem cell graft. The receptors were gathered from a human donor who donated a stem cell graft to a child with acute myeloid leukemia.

CDR3 sequence (DNA): TGTGCCAGCAGTCCCTTGCTTCTAGCGGGGGGTACAGATACGCAGTATTTT. Translating gives CASSPLLLAGGTDTQYF. The chain employs TRBV12-3 or TRBV12-4 and TRBJ2-3, with 11 bases matching TRBD2. The length of the CDR3 is 17 residues. V lost 5 bases, J lost 3 bases, and 10 bases stayed unmatched.

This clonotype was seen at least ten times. The CDR3, as DNA: TGCAGTGCCGGGACCCACACAGATACGCAGTATTTT. It yields the protein CSAGTHTDTQYF. The V gene is TRBV20-1, the J gene TRBJ2-3, with D perhaps being TRBD1 or TRBD2 (5 bases each). Trimming removed 6 bases from V and 2 bases from J, with 9 bases in between. CDR1 and CDR2 (germline): DFQATT, SNEGSKA (reference sequence). This CDR3 contains 12 residues.

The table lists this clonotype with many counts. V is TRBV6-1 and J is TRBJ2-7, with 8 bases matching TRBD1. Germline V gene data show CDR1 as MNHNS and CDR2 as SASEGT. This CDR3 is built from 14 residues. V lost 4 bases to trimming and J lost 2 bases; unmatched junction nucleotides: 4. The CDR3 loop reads CASSAWTGTYEQYV. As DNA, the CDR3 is TGTGCCAGCAGTGCTTGGACAGGGACCTACGAGCAGTACGTC.

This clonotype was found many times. CDR3 DNA sequence: TGCAGTGCTACGACGGGACTGGTCTCCTACAATGAGCAGTTCTTC. Protein: CSATTGLVSYNEQFF. The V and J genes are TRBV20-1 and TRBJ2-1, with a tentative D call TRBD2 (6 bases). Germline CDR1 is DFQATT and CDR2 is SNEGSKA (reference sequence). V was pared by 4 bases and J by 0 bases, with 13 bases between. This CDR3 comprises 15 residues.

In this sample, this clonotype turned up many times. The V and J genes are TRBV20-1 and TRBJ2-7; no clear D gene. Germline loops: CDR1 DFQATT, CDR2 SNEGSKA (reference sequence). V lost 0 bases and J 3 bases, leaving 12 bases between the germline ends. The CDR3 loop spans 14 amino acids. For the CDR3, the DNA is TGCAGTGCTAGAGATCTCGACTTGAACTACGAGCAGTACTTC. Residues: CSARDLDLNYEQYF.

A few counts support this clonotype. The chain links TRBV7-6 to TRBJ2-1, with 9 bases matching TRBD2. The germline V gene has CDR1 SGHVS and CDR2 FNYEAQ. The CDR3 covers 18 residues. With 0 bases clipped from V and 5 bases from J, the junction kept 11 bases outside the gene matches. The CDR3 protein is CASSLARPGSGGDNEQFF. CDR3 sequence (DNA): TGTGCCAGCAGCTTAGCGAGGCCGGGTAGCGGGGGTGACAATGAGCAGTTCTTC.

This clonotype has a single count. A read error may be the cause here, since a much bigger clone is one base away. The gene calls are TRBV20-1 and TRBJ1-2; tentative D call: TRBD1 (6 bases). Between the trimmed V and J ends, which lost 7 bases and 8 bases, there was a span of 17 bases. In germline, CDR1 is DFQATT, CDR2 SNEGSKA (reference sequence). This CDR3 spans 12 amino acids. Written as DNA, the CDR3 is TGCAGTGTTCGTGCAGGGGTGGGCGGCTACACCTTC. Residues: CSVRAGVGGYTF.

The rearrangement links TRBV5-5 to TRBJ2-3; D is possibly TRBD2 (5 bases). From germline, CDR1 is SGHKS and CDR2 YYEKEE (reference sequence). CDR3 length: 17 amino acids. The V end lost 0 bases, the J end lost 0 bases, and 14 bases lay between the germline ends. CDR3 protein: CASSLALGRTSTDTQYF. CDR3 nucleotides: TGTGCCAGCAGCTTGGCCCTCGGCAGGACTAGCACAGATACGCAGTATTTT.

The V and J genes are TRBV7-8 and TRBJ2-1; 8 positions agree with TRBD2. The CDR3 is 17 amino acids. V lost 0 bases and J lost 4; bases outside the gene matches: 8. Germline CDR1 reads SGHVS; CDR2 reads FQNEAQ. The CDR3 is CASSLAQAGGMYNEQFF. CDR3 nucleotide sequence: TGTGCCAGCAGCTTAGCGCAGGCGGGGGGCATGTACAATGAGCAGTTCTTC. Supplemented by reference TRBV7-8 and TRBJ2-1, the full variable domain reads GAGVSQSPRYKVAKRGQDVALRCDPISGHVSLFWYQQALGQGPEFLTYFQNEAQLDKSGLPSDRFFAERPEGSVSTLKIQRTQQEDSAVYLCASSLAQAGGMYNEQFFGPGTRLTVL.